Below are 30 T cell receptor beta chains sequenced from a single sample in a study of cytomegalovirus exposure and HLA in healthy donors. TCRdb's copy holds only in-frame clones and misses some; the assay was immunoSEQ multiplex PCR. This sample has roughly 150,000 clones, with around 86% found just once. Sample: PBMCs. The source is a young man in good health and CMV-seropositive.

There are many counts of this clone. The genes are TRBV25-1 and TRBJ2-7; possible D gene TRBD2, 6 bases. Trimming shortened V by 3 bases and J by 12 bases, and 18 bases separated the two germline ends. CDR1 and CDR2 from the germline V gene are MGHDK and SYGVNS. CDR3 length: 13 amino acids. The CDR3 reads CASSDGGVIGRYF. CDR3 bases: TGTGCCAGCAGTGATGGCGGGGTGATTGGGCGGTACTTC.

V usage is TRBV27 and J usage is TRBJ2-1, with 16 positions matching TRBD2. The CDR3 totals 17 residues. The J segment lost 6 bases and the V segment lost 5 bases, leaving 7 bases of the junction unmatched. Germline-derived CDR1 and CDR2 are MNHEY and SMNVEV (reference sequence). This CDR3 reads CASSTPGLAGGRNEQFF. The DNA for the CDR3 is TGTGCCAGCAGTACTCCGGGACTAGCGGGAGGGCGCAATGAGCAGTTCTTC.

CDR3 in DNA: TGTGCCAGCAGCCTCCGGGACAGGGGCCCGAGGGTGATGCAGCCCCAGCATTTT. Protein sequence: CASSLRDRGPRVMQPQHF. The rearrangement links TRBV11-1 to TRBJ1-5; TRBD1 aligns across 10 bases. The CDR3 is 18 amino acids. Germline loops: CDR1 SGHAT, CDR2 FQDESV (reference sequence). Trimming at V came to 5 bases and at J to 7 bases, leaving 17 bases not matched to a gene.

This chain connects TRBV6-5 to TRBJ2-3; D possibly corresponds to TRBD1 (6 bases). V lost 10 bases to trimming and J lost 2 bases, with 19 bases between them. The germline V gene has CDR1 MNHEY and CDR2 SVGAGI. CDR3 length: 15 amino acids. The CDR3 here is CATNPGTKFTDTQYF. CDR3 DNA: TGTGCCACCAACCCCGGGACAAAGTTCACAGATACGCAGTATTTT.

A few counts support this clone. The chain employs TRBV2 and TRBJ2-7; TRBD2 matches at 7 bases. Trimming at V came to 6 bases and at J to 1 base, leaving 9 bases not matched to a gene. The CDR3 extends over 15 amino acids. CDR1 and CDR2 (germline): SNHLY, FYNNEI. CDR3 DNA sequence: TGTGCCAGCAGGGCCCGGGCGGGGGTTTCCTACGAGCAGTACTTC. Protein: CASRARAGVSYEQYF.

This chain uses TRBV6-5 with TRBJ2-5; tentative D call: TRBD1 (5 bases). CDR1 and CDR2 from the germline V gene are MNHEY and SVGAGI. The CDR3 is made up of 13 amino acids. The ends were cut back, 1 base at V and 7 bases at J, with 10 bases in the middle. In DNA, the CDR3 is TGTGCCAGCAGTTACTTGGGAACAGGGACCCAGTACTTC. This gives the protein CASSYLGTGTQYF.

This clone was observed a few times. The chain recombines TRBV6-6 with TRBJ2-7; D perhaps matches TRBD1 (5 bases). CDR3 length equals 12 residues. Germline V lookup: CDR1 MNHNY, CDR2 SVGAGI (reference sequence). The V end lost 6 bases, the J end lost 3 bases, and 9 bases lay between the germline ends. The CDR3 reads CASSRQNYEQYF. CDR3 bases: TGTGCCAGCAGCCGACAGAACTACGAGCAGTACTTC.

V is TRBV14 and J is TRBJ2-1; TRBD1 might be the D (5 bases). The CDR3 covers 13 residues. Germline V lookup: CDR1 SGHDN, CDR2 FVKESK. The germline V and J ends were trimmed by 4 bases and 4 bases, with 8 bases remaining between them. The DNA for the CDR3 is TGTGCCAGCAGCCCGGACATTTACAATGAGCAGTTCTTC. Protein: CASSPDIYNEQFF.

The CDR3 sequence is CASSTGRGQETQYF. CDR3 DNA: TGCGCCAGTAGCACGGGCAGGGGGCAGGAGACCCAGTACTTC. The chain couples TRBV5-1 to TRBJ2-5, with 8 bases identical to TRBD1. With V trimmed by 8 bases and J by 5 bases, 11 bases remained unmatched. From germline, CDR1 is SGHRS and CDR2 YFSETQ. The CDR3 is 14 residues long.

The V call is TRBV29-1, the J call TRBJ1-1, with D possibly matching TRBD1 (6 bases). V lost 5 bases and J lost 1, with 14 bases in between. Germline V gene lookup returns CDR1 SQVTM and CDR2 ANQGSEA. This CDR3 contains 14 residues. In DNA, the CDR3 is TGCAGCGTTCAAGGGAGACAGGAGAACACTGAAGCTTTCTTT. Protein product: CSVQGRQENTEAFF.

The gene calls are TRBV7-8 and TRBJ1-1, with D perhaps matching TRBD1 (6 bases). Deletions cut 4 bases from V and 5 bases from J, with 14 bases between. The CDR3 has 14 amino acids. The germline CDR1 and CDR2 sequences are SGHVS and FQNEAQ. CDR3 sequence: CASSSQGWNTEAFF. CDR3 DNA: TGTGCCAGCAGCTCACAGGGTTGGAATACTGAAGCTTTCTTT.

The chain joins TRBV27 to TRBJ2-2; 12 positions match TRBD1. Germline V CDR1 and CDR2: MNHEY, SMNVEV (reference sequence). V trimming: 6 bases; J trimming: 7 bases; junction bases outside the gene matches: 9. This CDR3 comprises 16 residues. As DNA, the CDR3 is TGTGCCAGCAGCCCAGTGGGGACAGGGGGCTTCGGGGAGCTGTTTTTT. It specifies CASSPVGTGGFGELFF.

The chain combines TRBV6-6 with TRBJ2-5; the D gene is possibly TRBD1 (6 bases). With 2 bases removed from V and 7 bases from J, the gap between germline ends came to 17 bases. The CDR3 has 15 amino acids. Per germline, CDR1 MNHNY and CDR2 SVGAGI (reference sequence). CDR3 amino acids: CASSYGGQSRGTQYF. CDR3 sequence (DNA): TGTGCCAGCAGTTACGGGGGCCAGAGCCGAGGGACCCAGTACTTC.

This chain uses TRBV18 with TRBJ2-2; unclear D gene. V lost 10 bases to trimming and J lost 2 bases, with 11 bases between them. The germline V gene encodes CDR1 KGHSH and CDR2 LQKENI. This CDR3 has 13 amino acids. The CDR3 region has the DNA TGTGCCACCCTGTCAGGAAACACCGGGGAGCTGTTTTTT. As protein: CATLSGNTGELFF.

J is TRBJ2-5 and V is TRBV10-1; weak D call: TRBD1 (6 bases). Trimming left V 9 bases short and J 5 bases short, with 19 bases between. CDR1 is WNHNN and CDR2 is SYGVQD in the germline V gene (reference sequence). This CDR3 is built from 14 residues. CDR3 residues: CASGQPGQEETQYF. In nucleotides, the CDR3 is TGCGCCAGTGGACAGCCCGGCCAGGAGGAGACCCAGTACTTC.

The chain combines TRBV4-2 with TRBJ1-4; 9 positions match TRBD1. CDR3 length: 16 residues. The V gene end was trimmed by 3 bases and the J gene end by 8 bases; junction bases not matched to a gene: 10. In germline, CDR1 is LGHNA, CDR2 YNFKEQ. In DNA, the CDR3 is TGTGCCAGCAGCCATGTGACAGGGGGTGGGGAGGAAAAACTGTTTTTT. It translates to CASSHVTGGGEEKLFF.

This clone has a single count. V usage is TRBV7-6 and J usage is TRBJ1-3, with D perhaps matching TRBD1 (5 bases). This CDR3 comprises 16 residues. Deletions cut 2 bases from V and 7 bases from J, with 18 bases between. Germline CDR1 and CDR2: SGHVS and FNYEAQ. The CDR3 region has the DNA TGTGCCAGCAGCTTATCTGCGAGTCGGGGGACCAACACCATATATTTT. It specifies CASSLSASRGTNTIYF. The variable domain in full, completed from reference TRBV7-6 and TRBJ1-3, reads GAGVSQSPRYKVTKRGQDVALRCDPISGHVSLYWYRQALGQGPEFLTYFNYEAQQDKSGLPNDRFSAERPEGSISTLTIQRTEQRDSAMYRCASSLSASRGTNTIYFGEGSWLTVV.

DNA of the CDR3: TGCGCCAGCAGTCCAAAGGCCTCGGGGGGGTACGAGCAGTACTTC. It is translated as CASSPKASGGYEQYF. This chain connects TRBV10-1 to TRBJ2-7; 8 bases align to TRBD2. Germline CDR1 is WNHNN and CDR2 is SYGVQD (reference sequence). The CDR3 sequence is 15 residues long. The ends lost 5 bases at V and 4 bases at J; junction bases unmatched: 10.

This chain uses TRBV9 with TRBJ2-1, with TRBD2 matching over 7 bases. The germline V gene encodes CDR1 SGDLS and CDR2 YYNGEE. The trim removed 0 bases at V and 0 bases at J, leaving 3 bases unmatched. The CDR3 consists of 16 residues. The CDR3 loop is CASSVGGGPSYNEQFF. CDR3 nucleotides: TGTGCCAGCAGCGTAGGGGGAGGGCCCTCCTACAATGAGCAGTTCTTC.

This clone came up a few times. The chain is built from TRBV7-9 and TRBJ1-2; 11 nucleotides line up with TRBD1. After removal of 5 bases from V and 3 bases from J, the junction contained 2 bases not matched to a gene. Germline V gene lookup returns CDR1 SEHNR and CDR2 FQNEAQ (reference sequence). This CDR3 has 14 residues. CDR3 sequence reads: CASSQGQGDYGYTF. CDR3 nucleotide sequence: TGTGCCAGCAGCCAGGGACAGGGGGACTATGGCTACACCTTC.

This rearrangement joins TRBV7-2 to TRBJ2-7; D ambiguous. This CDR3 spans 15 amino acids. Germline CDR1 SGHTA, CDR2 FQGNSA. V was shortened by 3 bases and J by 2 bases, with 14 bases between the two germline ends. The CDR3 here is CASSLSPGRTYEQYF. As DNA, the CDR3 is TGTGCCAGCAGCTTGTCACCCGGTCGTACCTACGAGCAGTACTTC. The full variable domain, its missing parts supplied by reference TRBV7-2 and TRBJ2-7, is GAGVSQSPSNKVTEKGKDVELRCDPISGHTALYWYRQSLGQGLEFLIYFQGNSAPDKSGLPSDRFSAERTGGSVSTLTIQRTQQEDSAVYLCASSLSPGRTYEQYFGPGTRLTVT.

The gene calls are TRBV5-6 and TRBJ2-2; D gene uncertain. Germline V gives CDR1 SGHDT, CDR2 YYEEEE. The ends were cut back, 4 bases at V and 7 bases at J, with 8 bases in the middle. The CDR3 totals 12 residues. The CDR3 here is CASSKRVGELFF. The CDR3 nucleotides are TGTGCCAGCAGCAAGCGCGTCGGGGAGCTGTTTTTT. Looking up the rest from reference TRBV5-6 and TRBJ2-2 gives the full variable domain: DAGVTQSPTHLIKTRGQQVTLRCSPKSGHDTVSWYQQALGQGPQFIFQYYEEEERQRGNFPDRFSGHQFPNYSSELNVNALLLGDSALYLCASSKRVGELFFGEGSRLTVL.

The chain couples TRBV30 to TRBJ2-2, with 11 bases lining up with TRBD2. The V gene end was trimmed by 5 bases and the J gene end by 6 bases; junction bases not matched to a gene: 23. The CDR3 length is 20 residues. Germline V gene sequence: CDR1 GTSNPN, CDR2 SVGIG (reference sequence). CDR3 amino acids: CAWARSTGGIYSGRAGELFF. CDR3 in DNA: TGTGCCTGGGCTCGATCTACAGGGGGCATCTATAGCGGGAGGGCCGGGGAGCTGTTTTTT.

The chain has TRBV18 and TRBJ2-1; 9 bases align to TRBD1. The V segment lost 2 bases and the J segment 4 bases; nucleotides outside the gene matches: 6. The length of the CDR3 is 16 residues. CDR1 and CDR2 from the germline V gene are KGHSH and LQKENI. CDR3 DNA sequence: TGTGCCAGCTCACCAAAAGGGACAGGGACTTACAATGAGCAGTTCTTC. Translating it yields CASSPKGTGTYNEQFF.

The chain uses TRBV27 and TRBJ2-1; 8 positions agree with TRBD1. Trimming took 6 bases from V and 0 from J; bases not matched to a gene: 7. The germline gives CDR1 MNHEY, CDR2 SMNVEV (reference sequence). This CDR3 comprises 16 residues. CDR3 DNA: TGTGCCAGCAGAAGACAGGGGCCGAGCTCCTACAATGAGCAGTTCTTC. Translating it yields CASRRQGPSSYNEQFF.

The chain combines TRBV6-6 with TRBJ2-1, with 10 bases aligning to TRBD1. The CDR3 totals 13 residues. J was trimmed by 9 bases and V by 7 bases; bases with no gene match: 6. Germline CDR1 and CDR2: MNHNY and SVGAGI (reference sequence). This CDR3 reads CASTPGQGTEQFF. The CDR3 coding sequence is TGTGCCAGCACTCCGGGACAGGGGACTGAGCAGTTCTTC.

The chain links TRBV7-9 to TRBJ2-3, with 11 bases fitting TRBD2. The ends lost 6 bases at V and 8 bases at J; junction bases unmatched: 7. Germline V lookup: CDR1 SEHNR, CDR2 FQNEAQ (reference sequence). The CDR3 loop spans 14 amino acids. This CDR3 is CASSLAGGLFTQYF. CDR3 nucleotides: TGTGCCAGCAGTCTAGCGGGGGGCCTCTTTACGCAGTATTTT.

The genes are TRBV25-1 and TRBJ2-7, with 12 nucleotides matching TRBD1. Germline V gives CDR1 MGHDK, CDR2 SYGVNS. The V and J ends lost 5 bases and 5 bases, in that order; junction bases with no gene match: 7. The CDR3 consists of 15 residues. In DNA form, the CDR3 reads TGTGCCAGCAGTTCCCGGGACAGGGGGCAGGACGAGCAGTACTTC. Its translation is CASSSRDRGQDEQYF.

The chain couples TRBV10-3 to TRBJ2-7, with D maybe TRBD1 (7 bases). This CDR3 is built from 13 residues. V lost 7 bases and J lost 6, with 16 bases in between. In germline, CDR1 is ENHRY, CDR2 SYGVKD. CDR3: CAITPTGTGEQYF. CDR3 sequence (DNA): TGTGCCATCACCCCGACAGGGACTGGCGAGCAGTACTTC.

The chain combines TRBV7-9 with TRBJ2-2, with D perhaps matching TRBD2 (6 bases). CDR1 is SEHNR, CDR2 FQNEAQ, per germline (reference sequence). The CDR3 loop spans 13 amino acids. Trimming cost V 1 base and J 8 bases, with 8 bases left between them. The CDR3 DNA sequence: TGTGCCAGCAGCTTAGGGGGAGGAGGGGAGCTGTTTTTT. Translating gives CASSLGGGGELFF.